These 28 T cell receptor beta chains originate from one sample sequenced in a study of regulatory and conventional T cells in RAG deficiency. Profiled with immunoSEQ multiplex PCR; TCRdb holds only in-frame clones, not every one. The repertoire includes 25,000 to 35,000 clones, nearly 95% of them detected once, and about 0.16% sits in the top ten. The sorted conventional CD4+ T cells were CD25-low and CD127-high, with genomic DNA sequenced. Another study also made use of these data, one on regulatory T cells. Per that paper: The PCR used 52 TRBV and 13 TRBJ primers.

The sample was CD25- CD4+ T cells sorted from blood. The receptors originated from a human donor in good health.

The gene calls are TRBV4-1 and TRBJ2-1; perhaps TRBD2 as D (5 bases). CDR3 length equals 16 residues. Germline V gene data show CDR1 as MGHRA and CDR2 as YSYEKL. Trimming took 0 bases from V and 12 from J, leaving 21 bases between them. The CDR3 DNA follows: TGCGCCAGCAGCCAAGATCTATTTAGGGAGATCGCGGGGCAGTTCTTC. Protein sequence: CASSQDLFREIAGQFF.

The sample holds one count of this clone. This chain connects TRBV19 to TRBJ1-6; a possible D gene is TRBD1 (5 bases). Trimming removed 4 bases from V and 2 bases from J, with 18 bases in between. CDR1 and CDR2 (germline): LNHDA, SQIVND (reference sequence). The CDR3 contains 18 residues. DNA for the CDR3: TGTGCCAGTAGTACCTTGACCCAGGGCCGCGCCTATAATTCACCCCTCCACTTT. Protein sequence: CASSTLTQGRAYNSPLHF.

The gene calls are TRBV21-1 and TRBJ2-1; the table gives TRBD2 as D, unverified against the DNA. TRBV21-1 is deemed a pseudogene. The CDR3 spans 17 residues. The CDR3 coding sequence is TGTGCCAGCAGCCGGAGTGGTTGCGTTCCCTCCACGAGGGAGCAGTTCTTC. Protein sequence: CASSRSGCVPSTREQFF.

The V and J genes are TRBV20-1 and TRBJ1-1; possibly TRBD1 for D (5 bases). This CDR3 is built from 11 residues. Per germline, CDR1 DFQATT and CDR2 SNEGSKA (reference sequence). With 1 base removed from V and 7 bases from J, the gap between germline ends came to 7 bases. CDR3: CSARGQHEAFF. DNA for the CDR3: TGCAGTGCTAGAGGACAGCATGAAGCTTTCTTT.

This clone was seen a single time. This chain links TRBV5-4 with TRBJ2-3; TRBD2 matches 9 bases. V lost 3 bases and J lost 3; bases outside the gene matches: 2. The CDR3 consists of 14 residues. Germline V lookup: CDR1 SGHNT, CDR2 YYREEE (reference sequence). CDR3 DNA: TGTGCCAGCAGCTCCCTAGCGGGGACAGATACGCAGTATTTT. This gives the protein CASSSLAGTDTQYF. The full variable domain, completed using reference TRBV5-4 and TRBJ2-3, is ETGVTQSPTHLIKTRGQQVTLRCSSQSGHNTVSWYQQALGQGPQFIFQYYREEENGRGNFPPRFSGLQFPNYSSELNVNALELDDSALYLCASSSLAGTDTQYFGPGTRLTVL.

This sequence joins TRBV13 and TRBJ1-1; D perhaps matches TRBD1 (5 bases). V lost 0 bases and J 1 base, leaving 12 bases between the germline ends. Germline V gene lookup returns CDR1 PRHDT and CDR2 FYEKMQ (reference sequence). The CDR3 spans 16 residues. The CDR3 sequence: CASSLGLGTPNTEAFF. In nucleotides, the CDR3 is TGTGCCAGCAGCTTAGGCCTTGGGACTCCGAACACTGAAGCTTTCTTT.

The chain recombines TRBV2 with TRBJ1-2; no definite D call. Germline loops: CDR1 SNHLY, CDR2 FYNNEI. V was clipped by 0 bases and J by 2 bases, with 7 bases between them. The CDR3 contains 14 residues. The CDR3 sequence is CASSEASLNYGYTF. CDR3 bases: TGTGCCAGCAGTGAAGCGAGCCTAAACTATGGCTACACCTTC.

This rearrangement joins TRBV7-8 to TRBJ2-7; no clear D. Deletions cut 5 bases from V and 5 bases from J, with 7 bases between. The CDR3 runs 11 residues. Per germline, CDR1 SGHVS and CDR2 FQNEAQ. The CDR3 region is CASSPFHEQYF. The CDR3 nucleotides read TGTGCCAGCAGCCCCTTCCACGAGCAGTACTTC.

The chain recombines TRBV14 with TRBJ2-7; 7 bases line up with TRBD1. Per the germline V gene, CDR1 is SGHDN and CDR2 is FVKESK. The CDR3 totals 14 residues. V lost 5 bases and J lost 2; bases outside the gene matches: 6. In nucleotides, the CDR3 is TGTGCCAGCAGCTTGGACAGGCCTCCCTACGAGCAGTACTTC. It yields the protein CASSLDRPPYEQYF.

The CDR3 coding sequence is TGCGCCAGCAAATATACACACAATGAAAAACTGTTTTTT. Its translation: CASKYTHNEKLFF. V usage is TRBV5-1 and J usage is TRBJ1-4, with D uncertain. CDR1 is SGHRS and CDR2 is YFSETQ in the germline V gene. Trimming shortened V by 6 bases and J by 5 bases, and 11 bases separated the two germline ends. The CDR3 loop spans 13 amino acids.

The chain joins TRBV5-1 to TRBJ2-4, with D possibly being TRBD1 (6 bases). The CDR3 spans 15 residues. Trimming cost V 0 bases and J 7 bases, with 14 bases left between them. Germline CDR1 reads SGHRS; CDR2 reads YFSETQ. CDR3 nucleotides: TGCGCCAGCAGCTTGGCCGGACAGCCACGGAACATTCAGTACTTC. Residues: CASSLAGQPRNIQYF.

J is TRBJ2-7 and V is TRBV7-6, with D perhaps matching TRBD2 (7 bases). Between the trimmed V and J ends, which lost 1 base and 3 bases, there was a span of 13 bases. The CDR3 runs to 15 residues. CDR1 is SGHVS and CDR2 is FNYEAQ in the germline V gene. The chain's CDR3 is CASSLEGGPHYEQYF. The DNA of the CDR3 is TGTGCCAGCAGCTTAGAGGGGGGGCCGCACTACGAGCAGTACTTC.

CDR3 region: CASSPIGRNYNIVVQPQHF. CDR3 nucleotides: TGTGCCAGCAGCCCTATTGGGCGCAATTATAACATCGTAGTTCAGCCCCAGCATTTT. The V and J genes are TRBV5-6 and TRBJ1-5; no reliable D call. V lost 4 bases, J lost 6 bases, and 29 bases lay in between. The CDR3 is made up of 19 amino acids. CDR1 and CDR2 from the germline V gene are SGHDT and YYEEEE.

V gene TRBV9 combines with J gene TRBJ2-3, with 12 nucleotides matching TRBD2. Germline CDR1 and CDR2: SGDLS and YYNGEE. This CDR3 comprises 20 residues. V shed 3 bases, J shed 2 bases, and the junction held 16 bases outside the gene matches. DNA for the CDR3: TGTGCCAGCAGCGCAGTTCGACACCGGACTAGCGGGGTTTTCACAGATACGCAGTATTTT. Translating gives CASSAVRHRTSGVFTDTQYF.

The chain is built from TRBV7-2 and TRBJ1-6; no clear D. CDR3 size: 14 residues. Germline V gene lookup returns CDR1 SGHTA and CDR2 FQGNSA. Between the trimmed V and J ends, which lost 6 bases and 2 bases, there was a span of 8 bases. CDR3 in amino acids: CASRPQAYNSPLHF. The CDR3 bases are TGTGCCAGCAGACCCCAGGCCTATAATTCACCCCTCCACTTT.

The V call is TRBV11-2, the J call TRBJ1-1; D gene uncertain. V was clipped by 3 bases and J by 1 base, with 18 bases between them. The CDR3 is made up of 17 amino acids. CDR1 is SGHAT and CDR2 is FQNNGV in the germline V gene. CDR3 nucleotides: TGTGCCAGCAGCTTCAATGGGCTACTGACGGCGAACACTGAAGCTTTCTTT. Translation: CASSFNGLLTANTEAFF.

V is TRBV20-1 and J is TRBJ2-3; 7 nucleotides match TRBD2. V lost 3 bases, J lost 11 bases, and 5 bases stayed unmatched. The CDR3 is made up of 11 amino acids. Germline V gene lookup returns CDR1 DFQATT and CDR2 SNEGSKA (reference sequence). CDR3 sequence: CSARSGAGQYF. The DNA of the CDR3 is TGCAGTGCTAGGAGCGGGGCGGGGCAGTATTTT.

DNA of the CDR3: TGCGCCAGCAGCCAAGTCCGGGACAGGGGGTACAATGAGCAGTTCTTC. Protein product: CASSQVRDRGYNEQFF. This chain links TRBV4-1 with TRBJ2-1; 11 positions match TRBD1. The V and J ends lost 1 base and 4 bases, in that order; junction bases with no gene match: 3. Germline V gene sequence: CDR1 MGHRA, CDR2 YSYEKL. The CDR3 covers 16 residues.

V and J are TRBV6-5 and TRBJ2-7; the match to TRBD1 covers 11 bases. Germline CDR1 MNHEY, CDR2 SVGAGI. The CDR3 is 14 amino acids. V lost 7 bases to trimming and J lost 4 bases; unmatched junction nucleotides: 6. CDR3 protein: CASTHGQGAYEQYF. CDR3 DNA: TGTGCCAGCACCCACGGACAGGGGGCTTACGAGCAGTACTTC.

This rearrangement joins TRBV4-2 to TRBJ2-3; TRBD2 aligns across 8 bases. There are 15 residues in the CDR3. After removal of 4 bases from V and 1 base from J, the junction contained 4 bases not matched to a gene. Looked up from germline, CDR1 is LGHNA and CDR2 is YNFKEQ. The CDR3 DNA is TGTGCCAGCAGCCCAGCGGGGGACCGCACAGATACGCAGTATTTT. Its translation: CASSPAGDRTDTQYF.

V gene TRBV5-8 combines with J gene TRBJ1-4; D remains ambiguous. Per the germline V gene, CDR1 is SGHTS and CDR2 is YDEGEE. Deletions cut 2 bases from V and 0 bases from J, with 5 bases between. The CDR3 runs 14 residues. The CDR3 bases are TGTGCCAGCAGCTTACGGTCAACTAATGAAAAACTGTTTTTT. Translation gives CASSLRSTNEKLFF.

Comment on this clone: Germline and junction disagree at one end, which may indicate a read error. The chain is built from TRBV7-9 and TRBJ1-2, with no clear D. The germline V gene has CDR1 SEHNR and CDR2 FQNEAQ (reference sequence). The CDR3 loop spans 13 amino acids. CDR3 nucleotides: TGTGCCAGCAGCTTAACCCCGCCGGGTGAGTTGGCCTTC. Translated, it gives CASSLTPPGELAF.

The chain carries TRBV6-5 and TRBJ2-2, with D unresolved. V gave up 6 bases and J gave up 5 bases, with 7 bases separating them. The CDR3 sequence is 12 residues long. Germline V gives CDR1 MNHEY, CDR2 SVGAGI. Here the CDR3 reads CASSWHTGELFF. The CDR3 bases are TGTGCCAGCAGCTGGCATACCGGGGAGCTGTTTTTT.

The chain employs TRBV6-6 and TRBJ1-1, with a tentative D call TRBD1 (5 bases). V was cut by 2 bases and J by 1 base, with 8 bases left in between. The germline CDR1 and CDR2 sequences are MNHNY and SVGAGI (reference sequence). CDR3 length equals 14 residues. CDR3 protein: CASSYADRNTEAFF. The CDR3 region has the DNA TGTGCCAGCAGTTACGCTGACAGGAACACTGAAGCTTTCTTT.

This clone was seen a few times. The chain is built from TRBV10-3 and TRBJ1-1; perhaps TRBD1 as D (5 bases). V dropped 4 bases and J dropped 2 bases, with 14 bases sitting between them. Germline CDR1 reads ENHRY; CDR2 reads SYGVKD. The CDR3 loop spans 15 amino acids. The CDR3 region is CAISATGNRNTEAFF. CDR3 sequence (DNA): TGTGCCATCAGTGCCACAGGTAATCGTAACACTGAAGCTTTCTTT.

V and J are TRBV7-2 and TRBJ1-1; 7 bases map to TRBD1. With 5 bases clipped from V and 4 bases from J, the junction kept 7 bases outside the gene matches. CDR3 size: 14 residues. Germline lookup yields CDR1 SGHTA and CDR2 FQGNSA. CDR3 DNA: TGTGCCAGCAGCCCCAGGGGGGACGGCACTGAAGCTTTCTTT. It translates to CASSPRGDGTEAFF.

V gene TRBV28 combines with J gene TRBJ1-5; 7 nucleotides match TRBD1. Germline CDR1 MDHEN, CDR2 SYDVKM. Unmatched junction bases numbered 6, after V lost 6 bases and J lost 4 bases. The CDR3 runs 14 residues. The CDR3 region is CASRPGTANQPQHF. The CDR3 nucleotides read TGTGCCAGCAGGCCCGGGACAGCTAATCAGCCCCAGCATTTT.

The chain employs TRBV28 and TRBJ2-7; 10 nucleotides line up with TRBD1. From germline, CDR1 is MDHEN and CDR2 SYDVKM. The V segment lost 1 base and the J segment 1 base; nucleotides outside the gene matches: 10. CDR3 size: 18 residues. CDR3: CASSLSPLGTGASYEQYF. The CDR3 nucleotides read TGTGCCAGCAGTTTATCTCCTCTCGGGACAGGGGCTTCCTACGAGCAGTACTTC.